These 7 T cell receptor beta chains originate from one sample sequenced in a study of blood T cell repertoires in COVID-19. Sequencing was performed with immunoSEQ multiplex PCR; in TCRdb, only in-frame clones are kept and a portion is missing. The sample carries over 100,000 clones, roughly four fifths recorded once. Material for sequencing was peripheral blood. The receptors were sampled from a man aged 40-49 years with active or convalescent COVID-19.

This sequence joins TRBV6-2 or TRBV6-3 and TRBJ1-2, with 9 bases matching TRBD1. Trimming took 5 bases from V and 7 from J; bases not matched to a gene: 11. Germline-derived CDR1 and CDR2 are MNHEY and SVGEGT. This CDR3 comprises 15 residues. The CDR3 sequence: CASSPTSGTGFGYTF. CDR3 DNA: TGTGCCAGCAGTCCCACCTCCGGGACAGGGTTTGGCTACACCTTC.

This clone was counted a single time. This chain links TRBV5-1 with TRBJ1-6; 9 bases map to TRBD1. Trimming at V came to 4 bases and at J to 9 bases, leaving 8 bases not matched to a gene. CDR3 size: 15 residues. The germline CDR1 and CDR2 sequences are SGHRS and YFSETQ. CDR3 region: CASSAGTGQRSPLHF. The CDR3 DNA reads as TGCGCCAGCAGCGCCGGGACAGGGCAACGTTCACCCCTCCACTTT.

V gene TRBV10-3 combines with J gene TRBJ1-6; 9 bases line up with TRBD1. The CDR3 runs to 15 residues. The trim removed 10 bases at V and 7 bases at J, leaving 11 bases unmatched. The germline V gene encodes CDR1 ENHRY and CDR2 SYGVKD. The CDR3 loop reads CATSPDRGPNSPLHF. The CDR3, as DNA: TGTGCCACCTCACCGGACAGGGGACCGAATTCACCCCTCCACTTT.

CDR3 sequence reads: CASSQARGSNYGYTF. The CDR3 DNA reads TGTGCCAGCAGCCAAGCAAGGGGGAGTAACTATGGCTACACCTTC. The J gene is TRBJ1-2, the V gene TRBV3-1 (or the pseudogene TRBV3-2), with TRBD1 as a possible D gene (6 bases). The germline gives CDR1 LGHDT, CDR2 YNNKEL (reference sequence). V gave up 1 base and J gave up 1 base, with 10 bases separating them. CDR3 length: 15 residues.

This clone was seen just once. The chain links TRBV21-1 to TRBJ1-1. TRBV21-1 is marked as a pseudogene. The CDR3 covers 16 residues. CDR3 bases: TGTGCCAGCACCGCAGGACGAACGGGGGGCAGCACTGAAGCTTTCTTT. It specifies CASTAGRTGGSTEAFF.

The CDR3 protein is CASSGDRGIAGLGAFF. For the CDR3, the DNA is TGTGCCAGCTCGGGGGACAGGGGAATCGCCGGGCTTGGAGCTTTCTTT. This chain connects TRBV27 to TRBJ1-1; 10 positions agree with TRBD1. V was clipped by 8 bases and J by 10 bases; unmatched bases: 19. CDR1 is MNHEY and CDR2 is SMNVEV in the germline V gene (reference sequence). This CDR3 has 16 residues.

The chain carries TRBV18 and TRBJ1-3, with D perhaps matching TRBD1 (5 bases). Deletions cut 2 bases from V and 0 bases from J, with 8 bases between. Germline CDR1 is KGHSH and CDR2 is LQKENI. There are 15 residues in the CDR3. The CDR3 DNA follows: TGTGCCAGCTCACCAGGAACAGGCTCTGGAAACACCATATATTTT. Translated: CASSPGTGSGNTIYF.